A single T cell receptor (beta chain) is shown here with its context. Its specificity is not known. This sample stems from a study of T cell repertoires in cytomegalovirus infection. Background on the study: Public TCR beta signatures indicated both CMV infection and matching HLA type. Broader study findings: Public TCR beta family frequency separated CMV-and-HLA carriers, including in an independent cohort. HLA-C-restricted TCR beta clonotypes specific for CMV led the ex vivo response.

Germline V CDR1 and CDR2: LNHDA, SQIVND (reference sequence). This CDR3 is 14 amino acids long. V dropped 5 bases and J dropped 4 bases, with 12 bases sitting between them. TCRdb re-derived calls from the reads in MiXCR, one entry per CDR3 protein. The sample shows hundreds of thousands of distinct CDR3 sequences, 35% to 40% of them seen only once. The origin of this receptor is a human donor in good health (CMV status not recorded). Some clones in this sample may be carry-over from other donors' samples. V is TRBV19 and J is TRBJ2-1; the D is unclear. Sequenced material: PBMCs. This chain's CDR3 is CASSPPRRYNEQFF. The CDR3 nucleotides read TGTGCCAGTAGTCCCCCCCGCAGATACAATGAGCAGTTCTTC.